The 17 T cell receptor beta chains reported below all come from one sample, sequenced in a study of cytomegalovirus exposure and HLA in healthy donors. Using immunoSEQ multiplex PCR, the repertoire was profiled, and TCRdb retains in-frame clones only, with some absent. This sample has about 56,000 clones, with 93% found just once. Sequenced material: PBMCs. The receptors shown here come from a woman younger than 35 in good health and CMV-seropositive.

In DNA, the CDR3 is TGTGCCAGCAGCTTAGGGGTGGGCAGGGGCGCCGGGGAGCTGTTTTTT. It encodes CASSLGVGRGAGELFF. The rearrangement joins TRBV7-2 to TRBJ2-2; possibly TRBD1 for D (6 bases). Deletions cut 1 base from V and 6 bases from J, with 15 bases between. This CDR3 contains 16 residues. Per germline, CDR1 SGHTA and CDR2 FQGNSA.

CDR3 coding DNA: TGTGCCAGTAATGACAGGGTAGAGACGCAGTATTTT. This sequence encodes CASNDRVETQYF. This sequence joins TRBV19 and TRBJ2-3; 7 nucleotides match TRBD1. V gave up 7 bases and J gave up 9 bases; unmatched junction bases: 7. The CDR3 extends over 12 amino acids. Germline CDR1 reads LNHDA; CDR2 reads SQIVND (reference sequence). Based on the CDR3 plus reference TRBV19 and TRBJ2-3, the full variable domain is DGGITQSPKYLFRKEGQNVTLSCEQNLNHDAMYWYRQDPGQGLRLIYYSQIVNDFQKGDIAEGYSVSREKKESFPLTVTSAQKNPTAFYLCASNDRVETQYFGPGTRLTVL.

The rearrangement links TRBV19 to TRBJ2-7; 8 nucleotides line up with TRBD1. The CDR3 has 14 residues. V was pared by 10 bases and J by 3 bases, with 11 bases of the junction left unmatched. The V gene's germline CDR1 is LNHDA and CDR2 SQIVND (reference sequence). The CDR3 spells CATSRTGKGYEQYF. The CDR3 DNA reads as TGTGCCACCTCTAGGACAGGGAAAGGCTACGAGCAGTACTTC.

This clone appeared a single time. The CDR3 here is CASSNTGYGYTF. CDR3 DNA sequence: TGTGCCAGCAGTAACACCGGGTATGGCTACACCTTC. The chain employs TRBV6-5 and TRBJ1-2; D gene ambiguous. Germline V lookup: CDR1 MNHEY, CDR2 SVGAGI. The CDR3 sequence is 12 residues long. Trimming left V 5 bases short and J 5 bases short, with 9 bases between.

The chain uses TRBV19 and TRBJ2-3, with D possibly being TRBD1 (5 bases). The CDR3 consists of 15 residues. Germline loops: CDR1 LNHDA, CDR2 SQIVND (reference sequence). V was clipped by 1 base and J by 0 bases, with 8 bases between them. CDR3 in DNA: TGTGCCAGTAGTATAGGGGGCACGAGCACAGATACGCAGTATTTT. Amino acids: CASSIGGTSTDTQYF. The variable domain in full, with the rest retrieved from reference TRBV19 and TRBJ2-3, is DGGITQSPKYLFRKEGQNVTLSCEQNLNHDAMYWYRQDPGQGLRLIYYSQIVNDFQKGDIAEGYSVSREKKESFPLTVTSAQKNPTAFYLCASSIGGTSTDTQYFGPGTRLTVL.

As DNA, the CDR3 is TGTGCCAGCAGTCCTCACAGGGGGGACTATGGCTACACCTTC. This codes for CASSPHRGDYGYTF. The rearrangement uses TRBV27 and TRBJ1-2; TRBD1 matches at 8 bases. V lost 5 bases to trimming and J lost 3 bases; unmatched junction nucleotides: 5. CDR1 and CDR2 from the germline V gene are MNHEY and SMNVEV (reference sequence). This CDR3 comprises 14 residues.

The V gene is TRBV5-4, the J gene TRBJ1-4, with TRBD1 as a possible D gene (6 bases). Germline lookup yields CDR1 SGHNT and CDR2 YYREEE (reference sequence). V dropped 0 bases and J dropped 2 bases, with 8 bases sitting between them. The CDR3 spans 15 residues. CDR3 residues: CASSLGQGTNEKLFF. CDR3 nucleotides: TGTGCCAGCAGCTTGGGGCAGGGGACTAATGAAAAACTGTTTTTT.

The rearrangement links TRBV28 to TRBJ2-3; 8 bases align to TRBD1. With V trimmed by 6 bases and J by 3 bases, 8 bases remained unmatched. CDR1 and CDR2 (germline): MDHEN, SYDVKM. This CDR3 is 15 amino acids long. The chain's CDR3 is CASSGQGGGTDTQYF. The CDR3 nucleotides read TGTGCCAGCAGCGGACAGGGAGGAGGAACAGATACGCAGTATTTT.

CDR3 DNA: TGTGCCAGCTCCTCAAAGGCCGCCGGGGGGCACGACCGGGCACCCCTCCACTTT. Translating it yields CASSSKAAGGHDRAPLHF. This rearrangement joins TRBV18 to TRBJ1-6, with a tentative D call TRBD1 (6 bases). The germline V gene has CDR1 KGHSH and CDR2 LQKENI. CDR3 length: 18 amino acids. V was clipped by 6 bases and J by 11 bases, with 29 bases between them.

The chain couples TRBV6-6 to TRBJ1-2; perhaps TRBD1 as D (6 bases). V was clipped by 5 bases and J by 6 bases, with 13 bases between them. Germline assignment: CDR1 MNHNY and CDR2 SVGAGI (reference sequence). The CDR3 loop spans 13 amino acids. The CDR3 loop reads CASSANRENGYTF. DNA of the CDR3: TGTGCCAGCAGTGCAAACAGGGAAAATGGCTACACCTTC.

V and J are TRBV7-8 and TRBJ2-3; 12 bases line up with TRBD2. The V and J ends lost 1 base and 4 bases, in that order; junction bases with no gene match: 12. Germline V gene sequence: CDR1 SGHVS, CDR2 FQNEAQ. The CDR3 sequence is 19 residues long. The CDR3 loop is CASSLGLAGGPQKADTQYF. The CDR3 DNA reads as TGTGCCAGCAGCTTAGGTCTAGCGGGGGGGCCTCAGAAGGCAGATACGCAGTATTTT. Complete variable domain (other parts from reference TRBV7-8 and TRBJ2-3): GAGVSQSPRYKVAKRGQDVALRCDPISGHVSLFWYQQALGQGPEFLTYFQNEAQLDKSGLPSDRFFAERPEGSVSTLKIQRTQQEDSAVYLCASSLGLAGGPQKADTQYFGPGTRLTVL.

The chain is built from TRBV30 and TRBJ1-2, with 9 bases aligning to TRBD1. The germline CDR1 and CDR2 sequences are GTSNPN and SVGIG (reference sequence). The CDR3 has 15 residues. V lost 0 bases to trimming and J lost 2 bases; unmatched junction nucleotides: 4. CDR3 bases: TGTGCCTGGAGTGTAGGACAGGGGAGGAACTATGGCTACACCTTC. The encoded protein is CAWSVGQGRNYGYTF.

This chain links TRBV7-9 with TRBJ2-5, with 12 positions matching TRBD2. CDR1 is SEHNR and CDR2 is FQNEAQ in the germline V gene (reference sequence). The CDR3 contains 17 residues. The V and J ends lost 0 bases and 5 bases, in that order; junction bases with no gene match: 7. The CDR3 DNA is TGTGCCAGCAGCTTAGCGCTAGCGGGGGGGCCGCGGGAGACCCAGTACTTC. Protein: CASSLALAGGPRETQYF.

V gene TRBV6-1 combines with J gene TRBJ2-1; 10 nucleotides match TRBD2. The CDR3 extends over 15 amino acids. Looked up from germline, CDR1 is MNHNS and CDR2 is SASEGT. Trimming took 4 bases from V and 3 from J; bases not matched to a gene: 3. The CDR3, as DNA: TGTGCCAGCAGTGGCGGGACTAGCGACTACAATGAGCAGTTCTTC. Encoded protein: CASSGGTSDYNEQFF.

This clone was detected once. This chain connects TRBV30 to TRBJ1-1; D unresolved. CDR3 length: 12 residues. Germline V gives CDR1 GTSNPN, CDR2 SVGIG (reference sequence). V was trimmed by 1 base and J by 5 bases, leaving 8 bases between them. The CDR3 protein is CAWSGGGTEAFF. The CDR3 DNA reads TGTGCCTGGAGTGGCGGAGGGACTGAAGCTTTCTTT. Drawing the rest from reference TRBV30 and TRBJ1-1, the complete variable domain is SQTIHQWPATLVQPVGSPLSLECTVEGTSNPNLYWYRQAAGRGLQLLFYSVGIGQISSEVPQNLSASRPQDRQFILSSKKLLLSDSGFYLCAWSGGGTEAFFGQGTRLTVV.

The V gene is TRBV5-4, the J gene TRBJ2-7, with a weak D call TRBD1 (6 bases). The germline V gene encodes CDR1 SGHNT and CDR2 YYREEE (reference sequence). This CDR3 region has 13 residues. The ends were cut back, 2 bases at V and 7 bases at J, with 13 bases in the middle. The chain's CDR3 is CASSLTDSGEQYF. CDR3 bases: TGTGCCAGCAGCTTAACGGACAGCGGTGAGCAGTACTTC.

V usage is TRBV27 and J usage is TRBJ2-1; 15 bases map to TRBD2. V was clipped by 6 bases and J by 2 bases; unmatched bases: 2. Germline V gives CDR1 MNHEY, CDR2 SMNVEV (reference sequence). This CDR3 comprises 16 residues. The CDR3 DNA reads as TGTGCCAGCAGGGGACTAGCGGGGGGCACCTACAATGAGCAGTTCTTC. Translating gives CASRGLAGGTYNEQFF.